The 19 T cell receptor beta chains listed next were all sequenced from one sample in a study of blood T cell repertoires in COVID-19. Assay: immunoSEQ multiplex PCR; the TCRdb copy retains only in-frame clones and omits some. The repertoire holds about 180,000 clones, with about 83% as singletons. Sequencing was carried out using peripheral blood. The receptors come from a woman in her 70s with COVID-19, enrolled during active disease.

About this clone: Other DNA sequences in this sample translate to the same CDR3. The chain couples TRBV6-5 to TRBJ2-7; possibly TRBD1 for D (5 bases). V gave up 6 bases and J gave up 4 bases, with 7 bases separating them. The CDR3 spans 11 residues. Germline V gene lookup returns CDR1 MNHEY and CDR2 SVGAGI. The chain's CDR3 is CASRRGYEQYF. The CDR3 nucleotides are TGTGCCAGCAGAAGGGGATACGAGCAGTACTTC.

The V and J genes are TRBV28 and TRBJ2-7; possible D gene TRBD1, 5 bases. Germline values: CDR1 MDHEN, CDR2 SYDVKM. The V end lost 10 bases, the J end lost 5 bases, and 9 bases lay between the germline ends. The CDR3 runs 10 residues. CDR3 amino acids: CATGIDEQYF. CDR3 nucleotide sequence: TGTGCCACAGGGATTGACGAGCAGTACTTC.

The rearrangement uses TRBV29-1 and TRBJ1-2, with TRBD1 as a possible D gene (5 bases). CDR3 length: 13 residues. The germline CDR1 and CDR2 sequences are SQVTM and ANQGSEA. The ends were cut back, 6 bases at V and 4 bases at J, with 15 bases in the middle. CDR3 sequence reads: CSVGLTASYGYTF. For the CDR3, the DNA is TGCAGCGTGGGGTTGACAGCCTCCTATGGCTACACCTTC.

The V call is TRBV5-4, the J call TRBJ2-7; 9 bases line up with TRBD2. This CDR3 contains 15 residues. CDR1 SGHNT and CDR2 YYREEE come from the germline V gene (reference sequence). The J segment lost 2 bases and the V segment lost 5 bases, leaving 8 bases of the junction unmatched. The CDR3 loop is CASRDTREGPYEQYF. The CDR3 DNA follows: TGTGCCAGCAGGGATACGCGGGAGGGCCCCTACGAGCAGTACTTC.

V usage is TRBV20-1 and J usage is TRBJ2-1; the match to TRBD2 covers 7 bases. In germline, CDR1 is DFQATT, CDR2 SNEGSKA (reference sequence). Unmatched junction bases numbered 14, after V lost 3 bases and J lost 9 bases. The CDR3 sequence is 15 residues long. CDR3 protein: CSASFGGSFNGEQFF. CDR3 nucleotides: TGCAGTGCTAGTTTTGGCGGGAGTTTTAACGGTGAGCAGTTCTTC.

The rearrangement links TRBV14 to TRBJ2-7; weak D call: TRBD1 (6 bases). V gave up 1 base and J gave up 4 bases, with 14 bases separating them. CDR3 size: 15 residues. The germline CDR1 and CDR2 sequences are SGHDN and FVKESK. The CDR3 DNA is TGTGCCAGCAGCCAAGGTCAGTCAGGGGTGTACGAGCAGTACTTC. Translated, it gives CASSQGQSGVYEQYF.

This chain connects TRBV6-6 to TRBJ1-1, with 8 bases matching TRBD1. Losses at the gene ends were 2 bases for V and 1 base for J; bases not matched to a gene: 6. This CDR3 region has 16 residues. Germline CDR1 and CDR2: MNHNY and SVGAGI (reference sequence). The CDR3 bases are TGTGCCAGCAGTTACGAGGTCAGGGGGCGGAACACTGAAGCTTTCTTT. Translation: CASSYEVRGRNTEAFF.

V and J are TRBV18 and TRBJ1-5, with 9 bases fitting TRBD1. V shed 2 bases, J shed 6 bases, and the junction held 8 bases outside the gene matches. Germline-derived CDR1 and CDR2 are KGHSH and LQKENI. The CDR3 extends over 16 amino acids. The CDR3 here is CASSPGVTGGIQPQHF. CDR3 DNA: TGTGCCAGCTCACCAGGGGTGACAGGGGGAATTCAGCCCCAGCATTTT.

The rearrangement links TRBV5-6 to TRBJ2-5; 13 bases fit TRBD2. The CDR3 contains 16 residues. V was clipped by 0 bases and J by 2 bases; unmatched bases: 1. The germline gives CDR1 SGHDT, CDR2 YYEEEE. CDR3 residues: CASSLELAGGQETQYF. In DNA, the CDR3 is TGTGCCAGCAGCTTGGAACTAGCGGGAGGGCAAGAGACCCAGTACTTC.

This chain connects TRBV5-4 to TRBJ2-7; D unclear. Germline assignment: CDR1 SGHNT and CDR2 YYREEE (reference sequence). Deletions cut 4 bases from V and 3 bases from J, with 8 bases between. The CDR3 covers 12 residues. The CDR3 DNA reads as TGTGCCAGCAGCCAGGTGGGCTACGAGCAGTACTTC. This translates into CASSQVGYEQYF.

The rearrangement uses TRBV10-3 and TRBJ2-7; 8 nucleotides match TRBD2. Germline CDR1 is ENHRY and CDR2 is SYGVKD. This CDR3 comprises 13 residues. J gave up 4 bases and V 7 bases, and 6 bases lay outside the gene matches. The DNA of the CDR3 is TGTGCCATCAAACAAGCGGGAGCGTACGAGCAGTACTTC. Its translation: CAIKQAGAYEQYF.

The chain employs TRBV18 and TRBJ2-5, with TRBD2 matching over 7 bases. The junction had 18 bases not matched to a gene; V was cut back by 3 bases and J by 2 bases. Germline V gene data show CDR1 as KGHSH and CDR2 as LQKENI. There are 19 residues in the CDR3. The CDR3 spells CASSPLFSSGVTKQETQYF. CDR3 nucleotides: TGTGCCAGCTCACCTTTATTTTCTAGCGGAGTTACGAAACAAGAGACCCAGTACTTC.

The rearrangement uses TRBV7-2 and TRBJ2-7, with 8 bases fitting TRBD2. Germline V gene sequence: CDR1 SGHTA, CDR2 FQGNSA. The V and J ends lost 2 bases and 0 bases, in that order; junction bases with no gene match: 3. The CDR3 extends over 15 amino acids. The CDR3 protein is CASSLSSGSSYEQYF. The DNA for the CDR3 is TGTGCCAGCAGCTTATCTAGCGGGTCCTCCTACGAGCAGTACTTC.

The chain employs TRBV13 and TRBJ2-7; TRBD2 matches at 10 bases. Germline CDR1 reads PRHDT; CDR2 reads FYEKMQ (reference sequence). The CDR3 runs 17 residues. V gave up 1 base and J gave up 2 bases; unmatched junction bases: 8. CDR3 amino acids: CASSLDLASGGTYEQYF. Here the CDR3 DNA reads TGTGCCAGCAGCTTAGACTTGGCTAGCGGGGGCACCTACGAGCAGTACTTC. Together with reference TRBV13 and TRBJ2-7, the CDR3 gives the full variable domain: AAGVIQSPRHLIKEKRETATLKCYPIPRHDTVYWYQQGPGQDPQFLISFYEKMQSDKGSIPDRFSAQQFSDYHSELNMSSLELGDSALYFCASSLDLASGGTYEQYFGPGTRLTVT.

The chain joins TRBV27 to TRBJ1-5; a possible D gene is TRBD1 (6 bases). Trimming removed 10 bases at V and 9 bases at J, with 19 bases between. The CDR3 has 13 amino acids. Germline V gives CDR1 MNHEY, CDR2 SMNVEV (reference sequence). The CDR3 protein is CATRGEGVMPQHF. Here the CDR3 DNA reads TGTGCCACCAGAGGGGAGGGGGTCATGCCCCAGCATTTT.

The chain recombines TRBV5-1 with TRBJ2-7; TRBD2 matches at 10 bases. Unmatched junction bases numbered 3, after V lost 4 bases and J lost 5 bases. The V gene's germline CDR1 is SGHRS and CDR2 YFSETQ. This CDR3 comprises 13 residues. The CDR3 spells CASSPGTSDEQYF. The CDR3 bases are TGCGCCAGCAGCCCAGGGACTAGCGACGAGCAGTACTTC. The complete variable domain, with remaining parts taken from reference TRBV5-1 and TRBJ2-7, reads KAGVTQTPRYLIKTRGQQVTLSCSPISGHRSVSWYQQTPGQGLQFLFEYFSETQRNKGNFPGRFSGRQFSNSRSEMNVSTLELGDSALYLCASSPGTSDEQYFGPGTRLTVT.

The CDR3 loop reads CASSYWTDYEQYF. The CDR3 coding sequence is TGTGCCAGCAGTTACTGGACAGATTACGAGCAGTACTTC. This rearrangement joins TRBV6-2 or TRBV6-3 to TRBJ2-7; maybe TRBD1 (6 bases). The V end was cut by 1 base, the J end by 4 bases, with 8 bases between. The CDR3 totals 13 residues. CDR1 and CDR2 (germline): MNHEY, SVGEGT.

The chain is built from TRBV5-8 and TRBJ1-4; 11 bases align to TRBD1. This CDR3 has 16 amino acids. With 4 bases clipped from V and 4 bases from J, the junction kept 6 bases outside the gene matches. Germline values: CDR1 SGHTS, CDR2 YDEGEE. CDR3 sequence: CASSRTGGNDNEKLFF. For the CDR3, the DNA is TGTGCCAGCAGCCGGACAGGGGGCAATGATAATGAAAAACTGTTTTTT.

The chain recombines TRBV7-9 with TRBJ2-1, with 16 nucleotides matching TRBD2. The CDR3 consists of 17 residues. V lost 4 bases to trimming and J lost 6 bases; unmatched junction nucleotides: 6. Germline V gene lookup returns CDR1 SEHNR and CDR2 FQNEAQ (reference sequence). CDR3 DNA sequence: TGTGCCAGCAGCTCCGGGACTAGCGGGAGGGCCTTCAATGAGCAGTTCTTC. This gives the protein CASSSGTSGRAFNEQFF. The variable domain in full, with the rest retrieved from reference TRBV7-9 and TRBJ2-1, is DTGVSQNPRHKITKRGQNVTFRCDPISEHNRLYWYRQTLGQGPEFLTYFQNEAQLEKSRLLSDRFSAERPKGSFSTLEIQRTEQGDSAMYLCASSSGTSGRAFNEQFFGPGTRLTVL.